Each of the 4 T cell receptor beta chains below was sequenced from the same sample in a study of shared clonotypes between healthy human individuals (TCRdb year 2020). CD8 naive samples were CD45RO-negative cells positively selected for CCR7, giving a CD45RA+CCR7+ population that excluded TemRA cells. The library was generated by the immunoSEQ multiplex PCR assay. In TCRdb, the immuneACCESS table is reduced to in-frame sequences with V and J assigned. These tables do not hold every clone; where another copy was compared, an unresolved V gene accounts for under half, and the others remain unexplained. This sample lists about 2 million clones; about 95% were detected once. Approximately 1% of the sample is taken by the ten largest. The sample comprised naive CD8+ T cells sorted from blood. What the cell subset or site label conveys for this sample: CD45RA+CCR7+. These receptors were obtained from a man younger than 30 in good health.

V is TRBV7-6 and J is TRBJ2-7; the D call may be TRBD1 or TRBD2 (6 bases each). CDR1 is SGHVS and CDR2 is FNYEAQ in the germline V gene. The CDR3 has 15 residues. Trimming stripped 5 bases from V and 6 bases from J, with 20 bases between. CDR3 amino acids: CASSEGGGLGLEQYF. In DNA form, the CDR3 reads TGTGCCAGCAGCGAGGGGGGCGGACTGGGCCTCGAGCAGTACTTC.

In this sample, this clone turned up a few times. The rearrangement links TRBV27 to TRBJ1-1, with D hard to call. Germline V lookup: CDR1 MNHEY, CDR2 SMNVEV (reference sequence). Trimming removed 5 bases at V and 7 bases at J, with 11 bases between. The CDR3 consists of 12 residues. CDR3 region: CASSRPGIEAFF. The CDR3 region has the DNA TGTGCCAGCAGTCGTCCGGGGATTGAAGCTTTCTTT.

The V call is TRBV4-3, the J call TRBJ2-2; D not resolved. Germline CDR1 is LGHNA and CDR2 is YSLEER. V was pared by 1 base and J by 5 bases, with 14 bases between. The CDR3 loop spans 16 amino acids. DNA of the CDR3: TGCGCCAGCAGCCAAGGCGGCTGGGGAACAACCGGGGAGCTGTTTTTT. As protein: CASSQGGWGTTGELFF.

The V call is TRBV4-3, the J call TRBJ2-7; TRBD1 agrees at 9 bases. Unmatched junction bases numbered 6, after V lost 4 bases and J lost 2 bases. Germline assignment: CDR1 LGHNA and CDR2 YSLEER. There are 15 residues in the CDR3. The CDR3 sequence is CASSLGQGPTYEQYF. The CDR3 DNA is TGCGCCAGCAGCCTTGGACAGGGGCCAACCTACGAGCAGTACTTC.